A single sample is the source of the 24 T cell receptor beta chains below, sequenced in a study of T cells in Graves' hyperthyroidism and ophthalmopathy. There were TCR beta CDR3 regions amplified from RNA transcripts. Initially, a first-round RT-PCR of the TCR CDR3 employed the HTBI primer set. TCRdb reprocessed the multiplex PCR reads with MiXCR, giving one entry per CDR3 protein. This table holds 200,000 to 250,000 distinct CDR3 sequences, more than 15% found once. The specimen sequenced was blood. The receptors were gathered from a man aged 50 or older with Graves' hyperthyroidism.

This clonotype was found many times. The chain recombines TRBV12-3 or TRBV12-4 with TRBJ2-1; perhaps TRBD1 as D (6 bases). Trimming removed 2 bases from V and 1 base from J, with 12 bases in between. There are 16 residues in the CDR3. CDR3 DNA: TGTGCCAGCAGTTTAATGTTAGGGGGTTCCTACAATGAGCAGTTCTTC. Translating gives CASSLMLGGSYNEQFF.

The V call is TRBV3-1, the J call TRBJ1-4; D gene ambiguous. Germline loops: CDR1 LGHDT, CDR2 YNNKEL (reference sequence). V was shortened by 0 bases and J by 5 bases, with 10 bases between the two germline ends. The CDR3 contains 15 residues. The CDR3, as DNA: TGTGCCAGCAGCCAAGAAGAGAATTGGAATGAAAAACTGTTTTTT. It yields the protein CASSQEENWNEKLFF.

This clonotype was counted ten times or more. V and J are TRBV28 and TRBJ2-6; D is ambiguous. V was trimmed by 5 bases and J by 4 bases, leaving 18 bases between them. The germline CDR1 and CDR2 sequences are MDHEN and SYDVKM. The CDR3 runs 17 residues. The CDR3 here is CASSPAETPFGANVLTF. DNA of the CDR3: TGTGCCAGCAGTCCCGCCGAAACACCGTTCGGGGCCAACGTCCTGACTTTC.

The V gene is TRBV5-8, the J gene TRBJ2-5; 7 nucleotides match TRBD1. V shed 4 bases, J shed 3 bases, and the junction held 3 bases outside the gene matches. This CDR3 is built from 13 residues. Germline CDR1 SGHTS, CDR2 YDEGEE. CDR3 DNA sequence: TGTGCCAGCAGCCCGGGACAGAAAGAGACCCAGTACTTC. As protein: CASSPGQKETQYF.

This chain links TRBV29-1 with TRBJ2-7; D unresolved. Germline loops: CDR1 SQVTM, CDR2 ANQGSEA. The CDR3 is 12 residues long. V shed 6 bases and J shed 5 bases, with 14 bases lying between them. CDR3 bases: TGCAGCGTAGAAACAAGGGTCCACGAGCAGTACTTC. Its protein is CSVETRVHEQYF.

This chain connects TRBV20-1 to TRBJ2-1; no reliable D call. CDR3 length: 11 amino acids. Germline CDR1 DFQATT, CDR2 SNEGSKA (reference sequence). The germline V and J ends were trimmed by 6 bases and 8 bases, with 11 bases remaining between them. CDR3 sequence (DNA): TGCAGTGCCTCCCCTTTCGATGAGCAGTTCTTC. Translating gives CSASPFDEQFF.

The chain recombines TRBV7-6 with TRBJ2-5; 7 bases line up with TRBD2. Trimming cost V 6 bases and J 2 bases; bases outside gene matches: 6. The CDR3 is 14 residues long. The germline V gene has CDR1 SGHVS and CDR2 FNYEAQ. As DNA, the CDR3 is TGTGCCAGCAGTCATTCCGGGGGGCAAGAGACCCAGTACTTC. Amino acid sequence: CASSHSGGQETQYF.

This clonotype was picked up a small number of times. The chain couples TRBV7-2 to TRBJ1-5; unclear D gene. V dropped 5 bases and J dropped 4 bases, with 18 bases sitting between them. The CDR3 contains 16 residues. Germline CDR1 reads SGHTA; CDR2 reads FQGNSA. CDR3 DNA: TGTGCCAGCAGCGCATCAACATGGGGAGAGAATCAGCCCCAGCATTTT. It is translated as CASSASTWGENQPQHF.

This chain's CDR3 is CASSRLGGDEQFF. CDR3 nucleotides: TGTGCCAGCAGCCGCCTCGGCGGGGATGAGCAGTTCTTC. V is TRBV6-1 and J is TRBJ2-1; a possible D gene is TRBD2 (6 bases). Germline V lookup: CDR1 MNHNS, CDR2 SASEGT. The length of the CDR3 is 13 residues. Trimming removed 6 bases from V and 8 bases from J, with 14 bases in between.

This clonotype was counted many times. This chain links TRBV13 with TRBJ2-5, with D unclear. The CDR3 has 13 amino acids. Trimming took off 0 bases at V and 7 bases at J, with 9 bases between the two ends. CDR1 and CDR2 (germline): PRHDT, FYEKMQ (reference sequence). The DNA for the CDR3 is TGTGCCAGCAGCTTAGGGCCTGAGGCGACCCAGTACTTC. It is translated as CASSLGPEATQYF.

CDR3 amino acids: CATSDLREGRRETQYF. CDR3 DNA sequence: TGTGCCACCAGTGATTTGCGGGAGGGCCGACGAGAGACCCAGTACTTC. This chain joins TRBV24-1 and TRBJ2-5; 8 nucleotides align to TRBD2. This CDR3 comprises 16 residues. Losses at the gene ends were 0 bases for V and 4 bases for J; bases not matched to a gene: 6. Germline V lookup: CDR1 KGHDR, CDR2 SFDVKD.

This clonotype was recorded many times. This rearrangement joins TRBV3-1 to TRBJ1-2, with 7 positions matching TRBD1. With V trimmed by 4 bases and J by 7 bases, 9 bases remained unmatched. The CDR3 extends over 14 amino acids. Germline V lookup: CDR1 LGHDT, CDR2 YNNKEL (reference sequence). The CDR3 sequence: CASSPAGGKGGYTF. In DNA form, the CDR3 reads TGTGCCAGCAGCCCTGCAGGGGGTAAAGGTGGCTACACCTTC. Variable domain in full (rest from reference TRBV3-1 and TRBJ1-2): DTAVSQTPKYLVTQMGNDKSIKCEQNLGHDTMYWYKQDSKKFLKIMFSYNNKELIINETVPNRFSPKSPDKAHLNLHINSLELGDSAVYFCASSPAGGKGGYTFGSGTRLTVV.

This clonotype was seen ten or more times. The CDR3 DNA reads as TGTGCCAGCAGTTTCGGAGGGGGCAAGGCCGGGGAGCTGTTTTTT. Its protein is CASSFGGGKAGELFF. The V call is TRBV28, the J call TRBJ2-2, with D possibly matching TRBD1 (7 bases). Germline loops: CDR1 MDHEN, CDR2 SYDVKM. V dropped 3 bases and J dropped 6 bases, with 14 bases sitting between them. There are 15 residues in the CDR3.

This clonotype has a handful of counts. V and J are TRBV12-3 or TRBV12-4 and TRBJ1-2; D remains unclear. The CDR3 runs to 16 residues. The V gene lost 4 bases and the J gene lost 0 bases, with 15 bases spanning the gap. CDR3 bases: TGTGCCAGCAGTTCAGGACGGACCCTGACTAACTATGGCTACACCTTC. Protein: CASSSGRTLTNYGYTF.

Only a few counts were recorded for this clonotype. The chain combines TRBV7-3 with TRBJ2-2, with 12 bases identical to TRBD2. The V gene's germline CDR1 is SGHTA and CDR2 FQGTGA. The ends lost 4 bases at V and 6 bases at J; junction bases unmatched: 9. The length of the CDR3 is 17 residues. This CDR3 reads CASSSDRLAGESGELFF. Here the CDR3 DNA reads TGTGCCAGCAGCTCGGACCGACTAGCGGGAGAGTCCGGGGAGCTGTTTTTT.

The rearrangement uses TRBV28 and TRBJ1-2; D unclear. This CDR3 is built from 12 residues. Germline CDR1 and CDR2: MDHEN and SYDVKM. V was trimmed by 6 bases and J by 4 bases, leaving 9 bases between them. CDR3 sequence reads: CASRRDGYGYTF. The CDR3 DNA follows: TGTGCCAGCAGGAGAGACGGCTATGGCTACACCTTC.

A remark on this clonotype: Because it lacks the conserved phenylalanine or tryptophan at the end, this CDR3 is likely a read error. The gene calls are TRBV11-2 and TRBJ2-5; D perhaps matches TRBD2 (5 bases). From germline, CDR1 is SGHAT and CDR2 FQNNGV. The CDR3 is made up of 16 amino acids. Trimming left V 3 bases short and J 1 base short, with 15 bases between. The CDR3, as DNA: TGTGCCAGCAGCTTTAGAATGGGAGATTTCCAAGAGACCCAGTACCTC. It encodes CASSFRMGDFQETQYL.

The chain is built from TRBV5-8 and TRBJ1-2, with a tentative D call TRBD1 (5 bases). CDR1 and CDR2 from the germline V gene are SGHTS and YDEGEE. Trimming removed 2 bases from V and 13 bases from J, with 15 bases in between. The CDR3 is 12 residues long. The CDR3 DNA follows: TGTGCCAGCAGCTTTTGGGCGAGGGACGTCACCTTC. Translating gives CASSFWARDVTF. The entire variable domain, with the rest obtained from reference TRBV5-8 and TRBJ1-2, is as follows: EAGVTQSPTHLIKTRGQQATLRCSPISGHTSVYWYQQALGLGLQFLLWYDEGEERNRGNFPPRFSGRQFPNYSSELNVNALELEDSALYLCASSFWARDVTFGSGTRLTVV.

This clonotype was counted a few times. The chain couples TRBV20-1 to TRBJ2-1, with 10 positions matching TRBD2. The CDR3 runs 16 residues. The germline V gene encodes CDR1 DFQATT and CDR2 SNEGSKA (reference sequence). V gave up 6 bases and J gave up 5 bases; unmatched junction bases: 13. The CDR3 bases are TGCAGTGCCCGAAGGCCTAGCGGGAGTAGGGACAATGAGCAGTTCTTC. Residues: CSARRPSGSRDNEQFF.

In regard to this clonotype: This likely comes from a read error, as the CDR3 has no conserved phenylalanine or tryptophan at its end. This chain's CDR3 is CASSKIPGLAGNEQYL. The CDR3 DNA is TGCGCCAGCAGCAAGATACCGGGACTAGCGGGAAACGAGCAGTACCTC. The gene calls are TRBV5-1 and TRBJ2-7, with TRBD2 matching 13 bases. Germline-derived CDR1 and CDR2 are SGHRS and YFSETQ. This CDR3 comprises 16 residues. Trimming removed 4 bases from V and 5 bases from J; junction bases left unmatched: 9.

In this sample, this clonotype turned up many times. This chain connects TRBV24-1 to TRBJ2-3; 15 bases agree with TRBD2. V was pared by 4 bases and J by 3 bases, with 10 bases of the junction left unmatched. Germline loops: CDR1 KGHDR, CDR2 SFDVKD. The CDR3 runs to 19 residues. For the CDR3, the DNA is TGTGCCACCAGTGACCCCGGGACTAGCGGGAGGTGGAGTACAGATACGCAGTATTTT. As protein: CATSDPGTSGRWSTDTQYF.

This clonotype was counted many times. The chain carries TRBV3-1 and TRBJ2-2; 9 bases are a match to TRBD1. Per germline, CDR1 LGHDT and CDR2 YNNKEL (reference sequence). With 6 bases clipped from V and 3 bases from J, the junction kept 2 bases outside the gene matches. CDR3 length equals 14 residues. Here the CDR3 DNA reads TGTGCCAGCAGGCGACAGGGGGACACCGGGGAGCTGTTTTTT. It specifies CASRRQGDTGELFF.

This clonotype was recorded many times. The chain couples TRBV6-2 or TRBV6-3 to TRBJ2-3; D uncertain. Trimming took 0 bases from V and 6 from J, leaving 7 bases between them. The CDR3 consists of 13 residues. Germline CDR1 reads MNHEY; CDR2 reads SVGEGT. CDR3 DNA: TGTGCCAGCAGTTACTCGGGCTGGGATACGCAGTATTTT. Its translation is CASSYSGWDTQYF.

This clonotype was seen a single time. The V gene is TRBV5-6, the J gene TRBJ2-1; TRBD2 matches at 7 bases. Trimming at V came to 3 bases and at J to 8 bases, leaving 8 bases not matched to a gene. Germline CDR1 is SGHDT and CDR2 is YYEEEE. This CDR3 is 14 amino acids long. CDR3 in amino acids: CASSSSGKEDEQFF. The CDR3 bases are TGTGCCAGCAGCTCCAGCGGGAAGGAAGATGAGCAGTTCTTC. The full variable domain, in which reference TRBV5-6 and TRBJ2-1 provide the parts outside the CDR3, is DAGVTQSPTHLIKTRGQQVTLRCSPKSGHDTVSWYQQALGQGPQFIFQYYEEEERQRGNFPDRFSGHQFPNYSSELNVNALLLGDSALYLCASSSSGKEDEQFFGPGTRLTVL.